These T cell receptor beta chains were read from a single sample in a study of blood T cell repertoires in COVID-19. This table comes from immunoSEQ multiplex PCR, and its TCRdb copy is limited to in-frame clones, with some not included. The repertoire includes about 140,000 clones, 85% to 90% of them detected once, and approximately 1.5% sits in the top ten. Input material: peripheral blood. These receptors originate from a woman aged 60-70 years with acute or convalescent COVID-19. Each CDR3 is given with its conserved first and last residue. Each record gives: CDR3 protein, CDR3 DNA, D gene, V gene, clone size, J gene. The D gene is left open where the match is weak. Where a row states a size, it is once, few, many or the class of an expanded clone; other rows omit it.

CDR3 protein: CATDRDATNEKLFF
CDR3 DNA: TGTGCCACGGACAGAGACGCAACTAATGAAAAACTGTTTTTT
D gene: -
V gene: TRBV30
clone size: -
J gene: TRBJ1-4

CDR3 protein: CASSQPSPGQGCDEQFF
CDR3 DNA: TGCGCCAGCAGTCAACCGTCCCCCGGGCAGGGGTGCGATGAGCAGTTCTTC
D gene: -
V gene: TRBV23-1
clone size: -
J gene: TRBJ2-1

CDR3 protein: CASTKAGNPYEQYF
CDR3 DNA: TGTGCCAGTACCAAGGCAGGGAATCCCTACGAGCAGTACTTC
D gene: -
V gene: TRBV19
clone size: -
J gene: TRBJ2-7

CDR3 protein: CASSNLRLGQANYEQYF
CDR3 DNA: TGTGCCAGCAGCAATCTGCGTCTGGGACAGGCGAATTACGAGCAGTACTTC
D gene: TRBD1
V gene: TRBV7-8
clone size: -
J gene: TRBJ2-7

CDR3 protein: CASSRTGAHEQYF
CDR3 DNA: TGTGCCAGCAGCCGGACAGGGGCCCACGAGCAGTACTTC
D gene: -
V gene: TRBV21-1
clone size: few
J gene: TRBJ2-7

CDR3 protein: CASSQDDREIYGYTF
CDR3 DNA: TGTGCCAGCAGCCAAGATGACAGAGAGATCTATGGCTACACCTTC
D gene: -
V gene: TRBV4-2
clone size: -
J gene: TRBJ1-2

CDR3 protein: CAISEEGANEQFF
CDR3 DNA: TGTGCCATCAGTGAGGAGGGGGCGAATGAGCAGTTCTTC
D gene: TRBD1
V gene: TRBV10-3
clone size: -
J gene: TRBJ2-1

CDR3 protein: CAWSRGSTEAFF
CDR3 DNA: TGTGCCTGGAGCAGGGGGTCCACTGAAGCTTTCTTT
D gene: TRBD1
V gene: TRBV30
clone size: -
J gene: TRBJ1-1

CDR3 protein: CASRETRVGVNTEAFF
CDR3 DNA: TGTGCCAGCAGAGAAACACGTGTCGGGGTGAACACTGAAGCTTTCTTT
D gene: -
V gene: TRBV7-2
clone size: -
J gene: TRBJ1-1

CDR3 protein: CASSLGDRALEQYF
CDR3 DNA: TGTGCCAGCAGCTTAGGTGACAGGGCGCTCGAGCAGTACTTC
D gene: TRBD1
V gene: TRBV7-2
clone size: -
J gene: TRBJ2-7

CDR3 protein: CASSLRSGNTIYF
CDR3 DNA: TGTGCCAGCAGTTTACGCAGTGGAAACACCATATATTTT
D gene: -
V gene: TRBV12-3/TRBV12-4
clone size: -
J gene: TRBJ1-3

CDR3 protein: CASSPQQGANTGELFF
CDR3 DNA: TGTGCCAGCTCACCACAACAGGGGGCGAACACCGGGGAGCTGTTTTTT
D gene: TRBD1
V gene: TRBV18
clone size: -
J gene: TRBJ2-2